This T cell receptor beta chain was profiled in a study of blood T cell repertoires in COVID-19. For the study at large: PBMCs, B-cell-depleted T cells, or T cells were the source of the cDNA or gDNA that made up the material.

Participants spanned ages roughly 18 to 95 years and resided in roughly 26 US areas. The CDR3 has 12 amino acids. The V and J ends lost 2 bases and 13 bases respectively, with 12 bases between them. Libraries were prepared by immunoSEQ multiplex PCR; TCRdb keeps only in-frame clonotypes and omits some of them. The profile shows approximately 200,000 clones, approximately 84% of them singletons. The TCR comes from a woman younger than 45 who had recovered from COVID-19. Sequenced material: PBMCs or T cells enriched from blood (not recorded which). This chain uses TRBV12-3 or TRBV12-4 with TRBJ2-4; tentatively, D is TRBD2 (7 bases). CDR3: CASSLTGGGQYF. CDR3 DNA sequence: TGTGCCAGCAGTTTAACGGGGGGCGGGCAGTACTTC.